The 2 T cell receptor beta chains below all came from one sample that was sequenced in a study of T cells in Graves' hyperthyroidism and ophthalmopathy. What was amplified from RNA transcripts were TCR beta CDR3 regions. When the TCR CDR3 underwent first-round RT-PCR, the HTBI primer set was used. MiXCR, run by TCRdb on the multiplex PCR reads, gives a single entry per CDR3 protein. The table lists 250,000 to 300,000 distinct CDR3 sequences, approximately 12% of them singletons. The sequenced material came from blood. The receptors originated from a woman aged 25 to 39 with Graves' hyperthyroidism that later progressed to Graves' ophthalmopathy.

This clonotype has a count of ten or more. This chain joins TRBV7-3 and TRBJ2-1; 8 positions match TRBD2. The length of the CDR3 is 16 residues. Unmatched junction bases numbered 1, after V lost 0 bases and J lost 0 bases. CDR1 is SGHTA, CDR2 FQGTGA, per germline. The CDR3 coding sequence is TGTGCCAGCAGCTTAACGGCGGGAGGCTCCTACAATGAGCAGTTCTTC. It is translated as CASSLTAGGSYNEQFF. The full variable domain, completed using reference TRBV7-3 and TRBJ2-1, is GAGVSQTPSNKVTEKGKYVELRCDPISGHTALYWYRQSLGQGPEFLIYFQGTGAADDSGLPNDRFFAVRPEGSVSTLKIQRTERGDSAVYLCASSLTAGGSYNEQFFGPGTRLTVL.

This clonotype showed up many times. The chain uses TRBV29-1 and TRBJ2-2; D gene ambiguous. In germline, CDR1 is SQVTM, CDR2 ANQGSEA. V shed 7 bases and J shed 0 bases, with 12 bases lying between them. CDR3 size: 14 residues. CDR3 DNA sequence: TGCAGCGCCCTAGGGAAATCGAACACCGGGGAGCTGTTTTTT. Encoded protein: CSALGKSNTGELFF.